This T cell receptor beta chain originates from a study of blood T cell repertoires in COVID-19. Clones were sequenced by immunoSEQ multiplex PCR, and TCRdb holds only the in-frame ones, with some missing. The top ten hold approximately 1.6% of the sample, which has around 65,000 clones, roughly 90% seen once. V lost 5 bases to trimming and J lost 4 bases; unmatched junction nucleotides: 4. The CDR3 is 15 residues long. CDR1 SGHTA and CDR2 FQGNSA come from the germline V gene. The sequence derives from a human donor in a cohort sampled during active COVID-19. V gene TRBV7-2 combines with J gene TRBJ2-3; 12 bases are shared with TRBD2. Material: peripheral blood. The CDR3 region is CASSTLAGGPDTQYF. The CDR3 DNA follows: TGTGCCAGCAGCACCCTAGCGGGAGGGCCAGATACGCAGTATTTT.